This paragraph covers one T cell receptor (beta chain) sequence. The table lists this clonotype with a few counts. No antigen is known for it. Base-call qualities are not available, and no considerably larger clone is one nucleotide away. This entry is derived from a study of regulatory T cells in long-lasting Graves disease (dated by TCRdb to the early 2020s). Turning to the overall study: To count as having persistent Graves' disease, a patient had to have received antithyroid drug treatment for over 5 years with TSH receptor autoantibodies remaining persistently positive. In the clinical cohort, patients with persistent Graves' disease had used antithyroid drugs for an average of about 10 years. Patients with persistent Graves' disease were compared with patients with newly diagnosed Graves' disease using TCR sequencing and RNA sequencing of peripheral blood. TCR sequencing covered some 13 persistent and around 20 newly diagnosed Graves' disease patients, some 33 samples in total. The study took place in China and was registered as a clinical trial. Points the paper makes about the study in general: A larger number of public clonotypes was shared among persistent patients (approximately 2,600) than among newly diagnosed patients (approximately 930). Persistent disease showed preferential use of TRBV28, TRBJ1-2 and TRBJ2-5, whereas newly diagnosed disease favored TRBV20-1 and TRBJ2-1. Compared with newly diagnosed patients, persistent Graves' disease patients had lower TCR Shannon entropy and fewer highly expanded clones, which suggests clonal expansion. The authors noted that the small sample size was a limitation that may lower accuracy. Sequencing and analysis were restricted to the TCR beta chain. Only peripheral blood was studied, because thyroid tissue, the primary lesion, was inaccessible.

V loses 3 bases of germline sequence and J loses 5 bases, and the interval between the two ends is 13 bases. The CDR3 numbers 13 residues from cysteine through phenylalanine. Only the CDR3 DNA is retained, 39 bases long and in frame from the first base. CDR1 and CDR2, per the germline V gene (reference sequence), are GTSNPN and SVGIG. The time point label, read with the paper, signifies: persistent/refractory GD, antithyroid drugs over 5 years with positive TRAb. RNA was extracted from PBMCs in TRIzol for both TCR sequencing and RNA sequencing. The diagnosis of Graves' disease was made according to American Thyroid Association guidelines. The patients came from an endocrinology department in Xi'an, China. Each patient gave approximately 9 milliliters of peripheral blood, collected in an EDTA anticoagulant tube. Ficoll Paque Plus density gradient separation was used to isolate PBMCs, and no further T cell sorting was done. An Agilent 2100 Bioanalyzer and agarose gel were used to check RNA quality, and a NanoDrop 2000 was used to measure RNA concentration.

The method behind the library was multiplex PCR. The run used an Illumina HiSeq 4000. TCR beta libraries were built with iRepertoire HTBI primers and Arm-PCR amplification of CDR3 regions. Before sequencing, the PCR products underwent gel purification. Regarding the original processing steps: Across samples, fewer than 70 TRBV and 15 or so TRBJ segments were identified and used for gene usage analysis of CDR3 amino acid clonotypes. COPE and FqMerger were used to merge the filtered high-quality paired reads into contigs. BLAST was used to align contigs to IMGT TRBV, TRBD and TRBJ reference genes, and CDR3 was defined according to IMGT. Any clonotype with a frequency above 0.1% was classified as a highly expanded clone. Shannon entropy was used to measure repertoire diversity, and the Gini coefficient was used to measure V-J evenness. A clonotype found in more than one individual was treated as public. TCRdb redid the processing of the public reads, applying fastp at Q25 and MiXCR, and retained in-frame beta chains. CDR3 protein sequences are deduplicated, and each keeps its most common genes and DNA. TCRdb, rather than the study authors, made the V and J calls. Recorded for this sample are some 280,000 distinct CDR3 sequences; 22% of them occurred a single time. The leading ten clones occupy approximately 60% of the sample.

This clonotype was sampled from a female donor with Graves disease. Sequencing was performed on peripheral blood mononuclear cells (PBMCs), taken when the disease was refractory, from a patient treated with antithyroid drugs. The rearranged segments are TRBV30 and TRBJ2-5, with TRBD1 perhaps the D gene, on 6 matching bases. CDR3 sequence: CAWRARGWETQYF. The sequence in DNA is TGTGCCTGGAGGGCCAGGGGATGGGAGACCCAGTACTTC.